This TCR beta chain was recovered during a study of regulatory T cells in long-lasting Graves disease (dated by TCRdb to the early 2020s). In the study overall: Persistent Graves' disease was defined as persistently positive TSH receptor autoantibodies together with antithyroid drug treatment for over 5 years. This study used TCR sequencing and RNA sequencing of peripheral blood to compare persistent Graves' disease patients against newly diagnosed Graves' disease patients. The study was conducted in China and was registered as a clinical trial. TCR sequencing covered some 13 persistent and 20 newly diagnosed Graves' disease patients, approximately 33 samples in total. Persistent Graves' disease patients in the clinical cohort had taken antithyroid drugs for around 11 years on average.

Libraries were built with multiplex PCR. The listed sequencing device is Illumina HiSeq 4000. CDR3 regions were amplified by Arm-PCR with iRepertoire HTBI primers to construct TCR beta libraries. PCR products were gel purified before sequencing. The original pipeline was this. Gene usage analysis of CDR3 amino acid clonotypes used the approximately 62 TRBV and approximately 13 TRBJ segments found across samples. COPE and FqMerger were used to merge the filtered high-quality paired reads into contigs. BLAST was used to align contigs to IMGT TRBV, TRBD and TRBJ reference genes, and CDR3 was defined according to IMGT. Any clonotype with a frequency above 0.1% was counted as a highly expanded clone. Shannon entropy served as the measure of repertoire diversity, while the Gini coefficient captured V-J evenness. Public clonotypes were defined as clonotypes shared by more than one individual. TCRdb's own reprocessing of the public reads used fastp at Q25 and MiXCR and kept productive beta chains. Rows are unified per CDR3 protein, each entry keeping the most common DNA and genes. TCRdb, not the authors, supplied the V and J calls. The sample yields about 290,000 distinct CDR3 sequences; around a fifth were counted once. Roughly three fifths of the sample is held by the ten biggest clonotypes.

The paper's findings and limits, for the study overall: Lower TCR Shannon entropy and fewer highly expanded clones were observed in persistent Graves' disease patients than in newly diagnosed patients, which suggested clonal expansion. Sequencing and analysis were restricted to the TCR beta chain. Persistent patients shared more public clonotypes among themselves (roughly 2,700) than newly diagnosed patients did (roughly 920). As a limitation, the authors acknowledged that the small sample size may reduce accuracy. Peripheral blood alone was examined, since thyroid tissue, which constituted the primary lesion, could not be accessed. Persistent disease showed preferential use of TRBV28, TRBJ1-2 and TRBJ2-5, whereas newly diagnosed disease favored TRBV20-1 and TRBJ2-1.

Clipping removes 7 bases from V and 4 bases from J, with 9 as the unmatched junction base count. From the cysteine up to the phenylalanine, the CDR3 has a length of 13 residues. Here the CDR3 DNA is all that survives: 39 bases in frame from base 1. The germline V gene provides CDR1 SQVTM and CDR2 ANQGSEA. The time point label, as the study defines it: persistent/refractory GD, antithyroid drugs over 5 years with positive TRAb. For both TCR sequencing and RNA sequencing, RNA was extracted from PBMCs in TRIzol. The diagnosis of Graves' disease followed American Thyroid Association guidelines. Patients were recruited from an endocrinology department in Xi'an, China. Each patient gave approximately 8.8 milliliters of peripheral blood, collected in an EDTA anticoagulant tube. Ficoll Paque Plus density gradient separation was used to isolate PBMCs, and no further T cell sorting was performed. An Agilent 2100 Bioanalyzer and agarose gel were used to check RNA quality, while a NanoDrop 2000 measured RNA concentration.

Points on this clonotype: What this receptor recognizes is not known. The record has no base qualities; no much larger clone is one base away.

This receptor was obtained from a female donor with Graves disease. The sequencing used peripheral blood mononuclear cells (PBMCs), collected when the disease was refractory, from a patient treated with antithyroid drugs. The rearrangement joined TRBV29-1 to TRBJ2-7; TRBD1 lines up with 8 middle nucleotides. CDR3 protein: CSATRQGNYEQYF. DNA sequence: TGCAGCGCGACCAGACAGGGGAATTACGAGCAGTACTTC.